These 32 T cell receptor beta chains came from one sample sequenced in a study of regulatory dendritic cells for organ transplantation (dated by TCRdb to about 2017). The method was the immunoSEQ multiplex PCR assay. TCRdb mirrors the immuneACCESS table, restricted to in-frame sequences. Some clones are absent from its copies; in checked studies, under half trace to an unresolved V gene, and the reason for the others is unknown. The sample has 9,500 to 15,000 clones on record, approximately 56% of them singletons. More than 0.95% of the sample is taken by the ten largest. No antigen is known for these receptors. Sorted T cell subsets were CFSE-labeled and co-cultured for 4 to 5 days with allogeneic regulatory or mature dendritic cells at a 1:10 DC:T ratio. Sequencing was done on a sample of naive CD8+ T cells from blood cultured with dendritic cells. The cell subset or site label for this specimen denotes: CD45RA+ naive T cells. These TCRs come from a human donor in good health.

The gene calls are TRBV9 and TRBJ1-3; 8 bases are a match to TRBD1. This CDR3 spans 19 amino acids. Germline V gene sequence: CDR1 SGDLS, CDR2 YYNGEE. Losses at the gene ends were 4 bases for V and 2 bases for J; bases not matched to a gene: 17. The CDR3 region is CASSPTQLPRQGTGNTIYF. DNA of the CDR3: TGTGCCAGCAGCCCCACTCAACTACCCAGACAGGGGACTGGAAACACCATATATTTT.

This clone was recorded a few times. The CDR3 region has the DNA TGCGCCAGCAGCCAAGAGGCCGGGGGAGCGGCGGAGCAGTTCTTC. Translating it yields CASSQEAGGAAEQFF. The V call is TRBV4-3, the J call TRBJ2-1; the D gene is possibly TRBD2 (6 bases). Germline V lookup: CDR1 LGHNA, CDR2 YSLEER. V was shortened by 0 bases and J by 10 bases, with 16 bases between the two germline ends. This CDR3 has 15 amino acids.

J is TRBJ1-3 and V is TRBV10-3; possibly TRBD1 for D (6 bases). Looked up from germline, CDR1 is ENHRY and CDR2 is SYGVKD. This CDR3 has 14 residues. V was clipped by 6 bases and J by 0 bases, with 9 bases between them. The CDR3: CAISKDSSGNTIYF. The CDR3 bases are TGTGCCATCAGCAAGGACAGCTCTGGAAACACCATATATTTT.

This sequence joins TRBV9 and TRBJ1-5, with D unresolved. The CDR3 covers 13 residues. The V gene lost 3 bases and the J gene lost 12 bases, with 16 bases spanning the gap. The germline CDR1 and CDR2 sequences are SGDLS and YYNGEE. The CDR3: CASSDGMGRSQHF. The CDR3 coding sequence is TGTGCCAGCAGCGACGGGATGGGGAGGAGCCAGCATTTT.

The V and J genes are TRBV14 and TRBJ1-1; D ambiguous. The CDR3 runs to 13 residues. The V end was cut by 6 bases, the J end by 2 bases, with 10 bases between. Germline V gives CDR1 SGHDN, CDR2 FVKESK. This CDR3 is CASRLRQNTEAFF. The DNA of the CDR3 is TGTGCCAGCAGACTCAGACAAAACACTGAAGCTTTCTTT.

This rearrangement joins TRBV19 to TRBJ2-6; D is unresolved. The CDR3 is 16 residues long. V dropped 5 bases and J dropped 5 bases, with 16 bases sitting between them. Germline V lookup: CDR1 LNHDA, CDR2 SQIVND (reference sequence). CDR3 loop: CASSVESQSRANVLTF. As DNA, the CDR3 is TGTGCCAGTAGTGTCGAATCACAAAGTCGGGCCAACGTCCTGACTTTC. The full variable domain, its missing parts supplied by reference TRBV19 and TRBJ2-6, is DGGITQSPKYLFRKEGQNVTLSCEQNLNHDAMYWYRQDPGQGLRLIYYSQIVNDFQKGDIAEGYSVSREKKESFPLTVTSAQKNPTAFYLCASSVESQSRANVLTFGAGSRLTVL.

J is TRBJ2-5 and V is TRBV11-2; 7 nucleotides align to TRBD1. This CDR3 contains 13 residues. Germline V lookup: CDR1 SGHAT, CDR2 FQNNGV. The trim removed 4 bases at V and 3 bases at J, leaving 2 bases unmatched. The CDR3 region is CASSSDREETQYF. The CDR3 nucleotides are TGTGCCAGCAGCTCCGACAGGGAAGAGACCCAGTACTTC.

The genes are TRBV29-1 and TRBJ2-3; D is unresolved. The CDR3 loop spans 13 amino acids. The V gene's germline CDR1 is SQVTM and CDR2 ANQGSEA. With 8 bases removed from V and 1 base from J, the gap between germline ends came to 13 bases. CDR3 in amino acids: CSLRVGRTDTQYF. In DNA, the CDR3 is TGCAGCCTACGGGTCGGCCGCACAGATACGCAGTATTTT.

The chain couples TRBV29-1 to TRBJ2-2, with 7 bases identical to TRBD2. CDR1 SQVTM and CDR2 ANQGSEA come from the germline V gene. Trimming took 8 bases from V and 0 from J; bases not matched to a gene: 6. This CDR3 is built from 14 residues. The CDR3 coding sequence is TGCAGCTCACTGGGGGGGACGAACACCGGGGAGCTGTTTTTT. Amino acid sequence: CSSLGGTNTGELFF.

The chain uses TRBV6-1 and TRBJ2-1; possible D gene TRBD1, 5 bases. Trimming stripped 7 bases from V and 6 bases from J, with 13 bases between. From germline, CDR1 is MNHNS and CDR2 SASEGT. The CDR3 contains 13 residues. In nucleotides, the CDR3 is TGTGCCAGCACCTTAACAGGATTCAATGAGCAGTTCTTC. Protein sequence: CASTLTGFNEQFF.

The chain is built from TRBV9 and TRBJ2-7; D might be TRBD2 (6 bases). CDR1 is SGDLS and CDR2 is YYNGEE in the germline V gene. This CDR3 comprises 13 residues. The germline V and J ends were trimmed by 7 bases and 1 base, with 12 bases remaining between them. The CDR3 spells CASGPGRSYEQYF. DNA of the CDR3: TGTGCCAGCGGTCCAGGGAGGTCCTACGAGCAGTACTTC. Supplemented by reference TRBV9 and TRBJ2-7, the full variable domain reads DSGVTQTPKHLITATGQRVTLRCSPRSGDLSVYWYQQSLDQGLQFLIQYYNGEERAKGNILERFSAQQFPDLHSELNLSSLELGDSALYFCASGPGRSYEQYFGPGTRLTVT.

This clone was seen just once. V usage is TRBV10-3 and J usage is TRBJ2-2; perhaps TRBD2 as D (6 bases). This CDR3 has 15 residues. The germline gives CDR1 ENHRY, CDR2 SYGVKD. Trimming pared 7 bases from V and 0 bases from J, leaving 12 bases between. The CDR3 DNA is TGTGCCATCACACCGGGAGATACGAACACCGGGGAGCTGTTTTTT. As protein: CAITPGDTNTGELFF.

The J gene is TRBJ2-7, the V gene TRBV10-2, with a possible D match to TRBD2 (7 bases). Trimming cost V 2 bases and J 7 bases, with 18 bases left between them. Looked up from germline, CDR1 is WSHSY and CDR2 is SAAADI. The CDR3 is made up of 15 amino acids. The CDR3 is CASSEGEGVMGEQYF. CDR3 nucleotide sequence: TGCGCCAGCAGTGAGGGGGAGGGGGTGATGGGAGAGCAGTACTTC.

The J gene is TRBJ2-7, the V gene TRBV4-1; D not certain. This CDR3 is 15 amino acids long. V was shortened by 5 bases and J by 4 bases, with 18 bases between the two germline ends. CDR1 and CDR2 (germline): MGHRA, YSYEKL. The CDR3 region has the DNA TGCGCCAGCAGCTCCCTGGTGAATGCGGAATACGAGCAGTACTTC. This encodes CASSSLVNAEYEQYF.

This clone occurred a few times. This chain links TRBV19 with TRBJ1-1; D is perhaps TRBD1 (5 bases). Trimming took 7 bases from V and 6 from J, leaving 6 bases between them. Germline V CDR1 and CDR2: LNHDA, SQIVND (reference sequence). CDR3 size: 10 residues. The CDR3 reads CASTGSEAFF. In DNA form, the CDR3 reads TGTGCCAGTACAGGGTCTGAAGCTTTCTTT.

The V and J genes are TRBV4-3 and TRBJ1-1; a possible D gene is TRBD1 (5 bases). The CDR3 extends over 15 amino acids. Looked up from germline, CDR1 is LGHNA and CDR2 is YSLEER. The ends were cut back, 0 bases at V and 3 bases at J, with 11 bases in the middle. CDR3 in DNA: TGCGCCAGCAGCCAAGATCGGCAGGGATACACTGAAGCTTTCTTT. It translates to CASSQDRQGYTEAFF.

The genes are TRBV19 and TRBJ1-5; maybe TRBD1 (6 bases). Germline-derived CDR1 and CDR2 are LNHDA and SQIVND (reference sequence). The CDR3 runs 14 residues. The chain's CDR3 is CGSREVGGGQPQHF. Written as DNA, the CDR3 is TGTGGGAGTCGGGAGGTGGGGGGCGGTCAGCCCCAGCATTTT.

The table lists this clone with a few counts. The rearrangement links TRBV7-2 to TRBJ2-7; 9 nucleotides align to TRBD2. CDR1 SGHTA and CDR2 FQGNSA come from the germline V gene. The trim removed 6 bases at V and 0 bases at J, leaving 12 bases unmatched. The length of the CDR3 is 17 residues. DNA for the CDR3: TGTGCCAGCAGTCCCCTTTGGGCTAGCGGGGACTCCTACGAGCAGTACTTC. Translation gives CASSPLWASGDSYEQYF.

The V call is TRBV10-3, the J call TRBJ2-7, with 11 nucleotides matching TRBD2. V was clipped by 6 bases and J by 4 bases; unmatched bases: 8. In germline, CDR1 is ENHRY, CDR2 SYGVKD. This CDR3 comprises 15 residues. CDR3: CAIRITSGGLYEQYF. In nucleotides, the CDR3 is TGTGCCATCAGAATCACTAGCGGGGGTCTTTACGAGCAGTACTTC.

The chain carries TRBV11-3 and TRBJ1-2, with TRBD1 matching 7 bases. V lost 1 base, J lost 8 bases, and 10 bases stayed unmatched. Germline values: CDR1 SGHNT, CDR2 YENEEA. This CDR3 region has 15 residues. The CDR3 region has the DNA TGTGCCAGCAGCTTAGCGGCAGGGGGTTGGTACGGCTACACCTTC. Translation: CASSLAAGGWYGYTF.

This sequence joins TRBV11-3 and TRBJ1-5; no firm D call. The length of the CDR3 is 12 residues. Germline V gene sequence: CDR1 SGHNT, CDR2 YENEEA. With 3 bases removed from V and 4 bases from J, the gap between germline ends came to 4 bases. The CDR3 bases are TGTGCCAGCAGCTTCGGGAATCAGCCCCAGCATTTT. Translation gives CASSFGNQPQHF.

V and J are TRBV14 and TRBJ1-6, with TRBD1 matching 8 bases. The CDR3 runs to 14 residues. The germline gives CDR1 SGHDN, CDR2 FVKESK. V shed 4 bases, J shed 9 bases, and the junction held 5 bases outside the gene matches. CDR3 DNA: TGTGCCAGCAGCCCTGACAGGGGATTTTCACCCCTCCACTTT. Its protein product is CASSPDRGFSPLHF.

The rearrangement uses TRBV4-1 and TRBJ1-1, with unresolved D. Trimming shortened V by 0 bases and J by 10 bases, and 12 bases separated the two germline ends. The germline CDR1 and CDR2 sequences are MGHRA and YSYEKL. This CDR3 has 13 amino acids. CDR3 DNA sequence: TGCGCCAGCAGCCAAGAAGCGACTGTCGGAGCTTTCTTT. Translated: CASSQEATVGAFF.

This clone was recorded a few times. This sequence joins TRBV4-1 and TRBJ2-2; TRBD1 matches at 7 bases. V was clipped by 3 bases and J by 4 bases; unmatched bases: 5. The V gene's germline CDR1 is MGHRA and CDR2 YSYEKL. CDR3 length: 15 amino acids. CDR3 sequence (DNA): TGCGCCAGCAGCCAGGTTGCAGGGGGCACCGGGGAGCTGTTTTTT. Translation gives CASSQVAGGTGELFF.

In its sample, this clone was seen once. As DNA, the CDR3 is TGTGCCAGCAGCTTAGGACAGGGATATTCACCCCTCCACTTT. This translates into CASSLGQGYSPLHF. The genes are TRBV7-9 and TRBJ1-6; 7 positions match TRBD1. Germline V gene sequence: CDR1 SEHNR, CDR2 FQNEAQ (reference sequence). The V segment lost 1 base and the J segment 8 bases; nucleotides outside the gene matches: 2. This CDR3 spans 14 amino acids.

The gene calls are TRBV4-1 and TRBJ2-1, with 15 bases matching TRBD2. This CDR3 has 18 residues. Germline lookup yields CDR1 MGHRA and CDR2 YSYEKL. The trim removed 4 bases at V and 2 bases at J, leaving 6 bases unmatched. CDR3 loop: CASSLGLAGGQTYNEQFF. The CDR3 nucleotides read TGCGCCAGCAGCCTGGGACTAGCGGGGGGACAAACCTACAATGAGCAGTTCTTC.

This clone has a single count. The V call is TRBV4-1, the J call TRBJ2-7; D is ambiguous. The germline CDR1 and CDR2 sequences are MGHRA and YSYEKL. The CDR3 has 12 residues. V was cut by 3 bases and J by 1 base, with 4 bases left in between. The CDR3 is CASSHTSYEQYF. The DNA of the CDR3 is TGCGCCAGCAGCCATACATCCTACGAGCAGTACTTC.

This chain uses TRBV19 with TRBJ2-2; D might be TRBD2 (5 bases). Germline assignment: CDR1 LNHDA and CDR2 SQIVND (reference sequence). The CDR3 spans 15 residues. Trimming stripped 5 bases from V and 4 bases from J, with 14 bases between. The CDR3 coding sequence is TGTGCCAGTAGTTCCCTCCGTGAGGGCACCGGGGAGCTGTTTTTT. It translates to CASSSLREGTGELFF.

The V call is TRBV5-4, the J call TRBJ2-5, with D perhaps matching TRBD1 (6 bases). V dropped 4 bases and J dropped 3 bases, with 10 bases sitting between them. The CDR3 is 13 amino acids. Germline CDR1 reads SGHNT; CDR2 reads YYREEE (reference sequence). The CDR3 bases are TGTGCCAGCAGCATTCCAGGGGAAGAGACCCAGTACTTC. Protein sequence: CASSIPGEETQYF.

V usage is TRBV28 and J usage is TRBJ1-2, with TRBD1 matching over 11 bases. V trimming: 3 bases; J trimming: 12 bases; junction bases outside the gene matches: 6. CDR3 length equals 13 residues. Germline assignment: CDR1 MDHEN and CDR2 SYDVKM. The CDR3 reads CASSFSRDRGNTF. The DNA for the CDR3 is TGTGCCAGCAGTTTCTCAAGGGACAGGGGGAACACCTTC.

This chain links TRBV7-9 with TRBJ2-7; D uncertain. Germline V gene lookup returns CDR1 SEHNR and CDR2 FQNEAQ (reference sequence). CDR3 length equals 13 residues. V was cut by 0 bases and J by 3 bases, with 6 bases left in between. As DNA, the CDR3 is TGTGCCAGCAGCTTAGCTTCCCGCTACGAGCAGTACTTC. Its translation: CASSLASRYEQYF. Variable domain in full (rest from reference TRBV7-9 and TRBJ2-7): DTGVSQNPRHKITKRGQNVTFRCDPISEHNRLYWYRQTLGQGPEFLTYFQNEAQLEKSRLLSDRFSAERPKGSFSTLEIQRTEQGDSAMYLCASSLASRYEQYFGPGTRLTVT.

CDR3 nucleotides: TGTGCCAGCAGTTACTCTAGGGGCGGAAACGAGCAGTACTTC. This gives the protein CASSYSRGGNEQYF. The chain recombines TRBV6-6 with TRBJ2-7; possibly TRBD1 for D (5 bases). Germline V gene lookup returns CDR1 MNHNY and CDR2 SVGAGI (reference sequence). The CDR3 contains 14 residues. With 0 bases removed from V and 5 bases from J, the gap between germline ends came to 11 bases.